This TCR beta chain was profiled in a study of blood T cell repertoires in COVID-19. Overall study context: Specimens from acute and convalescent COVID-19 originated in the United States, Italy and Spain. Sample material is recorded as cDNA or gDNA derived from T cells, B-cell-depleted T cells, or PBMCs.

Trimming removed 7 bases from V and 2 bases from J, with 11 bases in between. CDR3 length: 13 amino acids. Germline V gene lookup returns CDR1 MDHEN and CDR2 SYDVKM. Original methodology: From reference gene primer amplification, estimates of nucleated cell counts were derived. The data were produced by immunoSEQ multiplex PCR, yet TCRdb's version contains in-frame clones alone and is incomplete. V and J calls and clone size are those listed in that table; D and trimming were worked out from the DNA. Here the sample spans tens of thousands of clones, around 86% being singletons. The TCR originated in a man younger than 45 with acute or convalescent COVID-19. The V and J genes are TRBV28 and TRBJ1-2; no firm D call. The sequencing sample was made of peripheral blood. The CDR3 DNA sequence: TGTGCCAGCATATCTACGGGAAACTATGGCTACACCTTC. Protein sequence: CASISTGNYGYTF.